These 8 T cell receptor beta chains came from one sample sequenced in a study of T cell responses to AZD1222 COVID-19 vaccine. The assay was immunoSEQ multiplex PCR, and TCRdb's table has in-frame clones only and misses some. The table lists about 72,000 clones, around 86% of them singletons. This specimen was peripheral blood, taken on day 0 of AZD1222 vaccination. The source of these receptors is an adult in good health.

J is TRBJ2-5 and V is TRBV3-1 (or the pseudogene TRBV3-2); 11 bases agree with TRBD2. CDR3 length: 15 amino acids. CDR1 is LGHDT, CDR2 YNNKEL, per germline (reference sequence). The V gene end was trimmed by 4 bases and the J gene end by 3 bases; junction bases not matched to a gene: 4. The CDR3 DNA is TGTGCCAGCAGCCGCAGACTAGCGGGGAAAGAGACCCAGTACTTC. This encodes CASSRRLAGKETQYF.

The chain couples TRBV10-3 to TRBJ2-2; D uncertain. Looked up from germline, CDR1 is ENHRY and CDR2 is SYGVKD. V gave up 9 bases and J gave up 4 bases, with 15 bases separating them. This CDR3 region has 14 residues. CDR3 nucleotides: TGTGCCATATCATATTGGCAGAGCACCGGGGAGCTGTTTTTT. Translation: CAISYWQSTGELFF.

The genes are TRBV6-1 and TRBJ1-1, with D possibly matching TRBD1 (5 bases). From germline, CDR1 is MNHNS and CDR2 SASEGT. The CDR3 sequence is 14 residues long. V lost 3 bases to trimming and J lost 5 bases, with 13 bases between them. This CDR3 reads CASSDRVLSTEAFF. CDR3 DNA: TGTGCCAGCAGTGACAGGGTCCTGAGTACTGAAGCTTTCTTT.

The V call is TRBV28, the J call TRBJ2-1; D gene unclear. Deletions cut 10 bases from V and 4 bases from J, with 11 bases between. CDR3 length: 12 residues. Per germline, CDR1 MDHEN and CDR2 SYDVKM. The CDR3 sequence is CATSGPYNEQFF. Here the CDR3 DNA reads TGTGCCACCTCTGGGCCGTACAATGAGCAGTTCTTC.

The rearrangement uses TRBV5-1 and TRBJ1-1, with a weak D call TRBD1 (6 bases). The CDR3 totals 15 residues. Trimming pared 1 base from V and 5 bases from J, leaving 15 bases between. CDR1 is SGHRS and CDR2 is YFSETQ in the germline V gene. The DNA of the CDR3 is TGCGCCAGCAGCTTGATAACCGGGGGCAGGACTGAAGCTTTCTTT. Translation: CASSLITGGRTEAFF.

The V and J genes are TRBV7-3 and TRBJ2-1; 12 bases match TRBD2. V was pared by 5 bases and J by 4 bases, with 3 bases of the junction left unmatched. CDR3 size: 15 residues. The germline gives CDR1 SGHTA, CDR2 FQGTGA. CDR3 DNA: TGTGCCAGCAGCCGGACTAGCGGGGAGTACAATGAGCAGTTCTTC. Its protein product is CASSRTSGEYNEQFF.

For this clone: The junction departs from germline at one end; a sequencing error may be responsible. The chain uses TRBV6-1 and TRBJ2-7; 8 nucleotides agree with TRBD2. Germline assignment: CDR1 MNHNS and CDR2 SASEGT. CDR3 length: 14 residues. The CDR3 DNA follows: TGTGCCAGCAGGGAAGCGGGGGATACCTACGAGCAGTACTTC. The encoded protein is CASREAGDTYEQYF.

The chain joins TRBV6-5 to TRBJ1-2; the D is unclear. V lost 7 bases and J 5 bases, leaving 20 bases between the germline ends. The germline gives CDR1 MNHEY, CDR2 SVGAGI. The CDR3 contains 15 residues. The CDR3 DNA reads TGTGCCAGCACCAACACCGGCAGGCTAGGGTATGGCTACACCTTC. Its protein product is CASTNTGRLGYGYTF.